The source of this T cell receptor beta chain is a study of Graves' ophthalmopathy and Graves' hyperthyroidism. Background on the study: Peripheral blood was gathered at the point of initial diagnosis, before any treatment started.

Moderate-to-severe activity, CAS at least 3, NOSPECS at least 4 and duration under 3 months characterized donors with ophthalmopathy. The study excluded patients with other autoimmune diseases, uncontrolled infections, pregnancy or lactation. This clonotype was detected ten times or more. Its target is not known. The ends lost 5 bases at V and 5 bases at J; junction bases unmatched: 13. The CDR3 is made up of 16 amino acids. As the template, RNA transcripts were used to amplify TCR beta CDR3 regions. The library came from an HTBI-primed first-round RT-PCR and a second-round multiplex PCR. From the multiplex PCR reads, TCRdb called clonotypes with MiXCR, one entry per CDR3 protein. The data show 150,000 to 200,000 distinct CDR3 sequences, roughly two fifths seen once. Study-level results: Most thyroid clonotypes expanded beyond 0.001 frequency were also found in blood.

The chain joins TRBV12-3 or TRBV12-4 to TRBJ1-2; 8 nucleotides match TRBD1. Specimen: peripheral blood. The TCR comes from a man aged 30 to 45 with Graves' ophthalmopathy. The DNA of the CDR3 is TGTGCCAGCAGTAAAACACGACAGGGGTCACCTTATGGCTACACCTTC. Translation: CASSKTRQGSPYGYTF.